This T cell receptor beta chain was captured by sequencing in a study of T cell changes during pregnancy in multiple sclerosis. This CDR3 region has 16 residues. V was pared by 4 bases and J by 2 bases, with 6 bases of the junction left unmatched. Looked up from germline, CDR1 is MGHRA and CDR2 is YSYEKL. Method: immunoSEQ multiplex PCR; TCRdb's copy keeps in-frame clones and lacks some. Counted here are under 30,000 clones, about 89% occurring once; the ten biggest clones make up around 3.2%. The receptor's source is a female donor in good health, enrolled as a control in a pregnancy study. V gene TRBV4-1 combines with J gene TRBJ2-2; 8 bases match TRBD2. The sample consisted of CD4+ T cells from peripheral blood mononuclear cells, taken in the first trimester of pregnancy. The CDR3 reads CASSRGGLVNTGELFF. In DNA form, the CDR3 reads TGCGCCAGCAGCCGTGGGGGACTAGTCAACACCGGGGAGCTGTTTTTT.